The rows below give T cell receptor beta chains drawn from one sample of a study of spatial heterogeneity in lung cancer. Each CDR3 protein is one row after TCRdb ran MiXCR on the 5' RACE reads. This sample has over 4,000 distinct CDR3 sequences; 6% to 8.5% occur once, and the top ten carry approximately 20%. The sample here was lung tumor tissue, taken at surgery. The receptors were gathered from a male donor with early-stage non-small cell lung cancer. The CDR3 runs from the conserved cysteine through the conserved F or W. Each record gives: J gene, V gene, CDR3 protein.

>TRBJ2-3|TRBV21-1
CASSPQGRPFGTDTQYF
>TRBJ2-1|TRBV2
CASINGLAGARREFF
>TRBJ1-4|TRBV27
CASSLNRLSANEKLFF
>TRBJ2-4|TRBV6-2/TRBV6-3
CASSVAKNIQYF
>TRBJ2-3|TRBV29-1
CSVEEGQRTDTQYF
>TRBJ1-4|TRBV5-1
CASSLGQGHDEKLFF
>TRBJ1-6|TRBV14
CASSPPGGSPLHF
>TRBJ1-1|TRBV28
CASSPTSSNTEAFF
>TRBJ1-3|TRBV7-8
CASSLTVASGNTIYF
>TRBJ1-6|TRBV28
CASSPQDRTNSPLHF
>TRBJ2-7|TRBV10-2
CASSEASGADEQYF
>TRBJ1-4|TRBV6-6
CASSYPGALLPKELFF
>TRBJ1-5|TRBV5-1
CASSIVQPQHF
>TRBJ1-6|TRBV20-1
CSAGTGLDNSPLHF
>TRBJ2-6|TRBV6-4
CASSEGHRSGANVLTF
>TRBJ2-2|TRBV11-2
CASSFGGSNTGELFF
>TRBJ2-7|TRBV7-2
CASSPLRTSSYEQYF
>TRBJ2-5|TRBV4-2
CASSQDRRQGQETQYF
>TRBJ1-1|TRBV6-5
CASSYHTQGNTEAFF
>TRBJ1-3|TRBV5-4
CASSLVESSGNTIYF
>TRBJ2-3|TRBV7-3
CASSSGLAGGRSTDTQYF
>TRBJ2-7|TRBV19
CASSPRQGYEQYF